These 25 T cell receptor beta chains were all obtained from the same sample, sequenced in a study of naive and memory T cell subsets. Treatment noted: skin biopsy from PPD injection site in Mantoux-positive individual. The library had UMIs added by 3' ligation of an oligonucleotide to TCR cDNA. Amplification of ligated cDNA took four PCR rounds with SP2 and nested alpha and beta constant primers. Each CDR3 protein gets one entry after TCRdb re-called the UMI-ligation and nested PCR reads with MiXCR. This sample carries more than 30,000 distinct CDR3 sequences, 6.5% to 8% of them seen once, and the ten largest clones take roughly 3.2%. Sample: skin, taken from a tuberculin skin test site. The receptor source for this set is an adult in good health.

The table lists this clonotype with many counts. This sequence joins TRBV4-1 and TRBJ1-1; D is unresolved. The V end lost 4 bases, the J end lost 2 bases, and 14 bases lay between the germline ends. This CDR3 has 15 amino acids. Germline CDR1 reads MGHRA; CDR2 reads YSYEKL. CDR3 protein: CASSLGHPTNTEAFF. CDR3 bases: TGCGCCAGCAGCCTCGGTCATCCCACAAACACTGAAGCTTTCTTT.

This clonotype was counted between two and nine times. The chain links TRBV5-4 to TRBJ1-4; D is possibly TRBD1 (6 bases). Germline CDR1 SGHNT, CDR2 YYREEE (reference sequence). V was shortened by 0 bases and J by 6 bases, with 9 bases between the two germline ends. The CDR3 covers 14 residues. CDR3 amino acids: CASSLAAGDEKLFF. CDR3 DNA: TGTGCCAGCAGCTTGGCGGCAGGGGATGAAAAACTGTTTTTT.

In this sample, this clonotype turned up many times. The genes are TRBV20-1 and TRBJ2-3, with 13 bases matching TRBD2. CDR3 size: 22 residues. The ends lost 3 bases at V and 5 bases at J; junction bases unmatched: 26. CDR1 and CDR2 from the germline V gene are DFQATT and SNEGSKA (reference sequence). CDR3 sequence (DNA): TGCAGTGCTAGTGAACACCCGGGACAGGGGCCACGGACTAGCGGGGGCTTAGATACGCAGTATTTT. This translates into CSASEHPGQGPRTSGGLDTQYF.

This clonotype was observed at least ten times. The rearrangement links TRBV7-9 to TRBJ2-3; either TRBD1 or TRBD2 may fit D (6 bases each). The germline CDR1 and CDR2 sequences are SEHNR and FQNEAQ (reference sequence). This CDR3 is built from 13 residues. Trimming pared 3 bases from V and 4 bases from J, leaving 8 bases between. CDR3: CASSFGGADTQYF. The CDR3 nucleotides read TGTGCCAGCAGCTTCGGGGGCGCAGATACGCAGTATTTT.

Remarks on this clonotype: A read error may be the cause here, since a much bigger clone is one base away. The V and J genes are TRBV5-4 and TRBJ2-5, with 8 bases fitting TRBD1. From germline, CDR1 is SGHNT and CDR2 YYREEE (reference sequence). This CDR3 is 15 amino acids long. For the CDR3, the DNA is TGTGCCAGCAGCATTAGGGACAGGAACATAGAGACCCAGTGCTTC. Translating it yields CASSIRDRNIETQCF.

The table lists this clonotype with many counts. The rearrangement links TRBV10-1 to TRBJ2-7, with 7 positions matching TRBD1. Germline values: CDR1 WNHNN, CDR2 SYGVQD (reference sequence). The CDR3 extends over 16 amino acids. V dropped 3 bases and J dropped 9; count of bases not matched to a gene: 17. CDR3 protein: CASSDTGTVLDEGQYF. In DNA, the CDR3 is TGCGCCAGCAGTGACACCGGGACAGTCCTCGACGAAGGGCAGTACTTC.

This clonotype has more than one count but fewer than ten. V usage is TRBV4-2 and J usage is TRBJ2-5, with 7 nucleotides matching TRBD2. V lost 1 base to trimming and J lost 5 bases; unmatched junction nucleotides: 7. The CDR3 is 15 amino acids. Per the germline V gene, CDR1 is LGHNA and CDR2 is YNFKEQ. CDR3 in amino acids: CASSQASGLGETQYF. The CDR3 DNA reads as TGTGCCAGCAGCCAAGCCTCCGGACTAGGGGAGACCCAGTACTTC.

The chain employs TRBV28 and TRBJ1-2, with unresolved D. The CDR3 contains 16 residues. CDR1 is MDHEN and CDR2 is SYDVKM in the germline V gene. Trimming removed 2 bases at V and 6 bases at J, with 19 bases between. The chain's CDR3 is CASSLLQPRTYDGYTF. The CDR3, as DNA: TGTGCCAGCAGTTTACTACAGCCCCGAACGTATGATGGCTACACCTTC.

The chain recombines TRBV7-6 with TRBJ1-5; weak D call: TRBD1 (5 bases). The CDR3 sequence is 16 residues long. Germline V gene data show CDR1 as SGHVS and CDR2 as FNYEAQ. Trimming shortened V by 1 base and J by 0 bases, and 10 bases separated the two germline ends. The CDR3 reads CASSLVGGNSNQPQHF. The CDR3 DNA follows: TGTGCCAGCAGCTTAGTGGGGGGAAATAGCAATCAGCCCCAGCATTTT.

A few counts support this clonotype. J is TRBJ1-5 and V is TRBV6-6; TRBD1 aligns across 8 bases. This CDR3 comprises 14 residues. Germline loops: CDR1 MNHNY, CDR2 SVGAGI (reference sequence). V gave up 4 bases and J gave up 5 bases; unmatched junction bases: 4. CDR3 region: CASSLTGDDQPQHF. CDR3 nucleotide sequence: TGTGCCAGCAGTTTGACAGGGGATGATCAGCCCCAGCATTTT.

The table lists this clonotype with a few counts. The CDR3 nucleotides read TGTGCCAGCAGCTTAGCAGGGGCTTTAATCCATGAGCAGTTCTTC. This translates into CASSLAGALIHEQFF. The chain employs TRBV7-2 and TRBJ2-1; TRBD1 might be the D (5 bases). CDR3 length: 15 residues. CDR1 is SGHTA and CDR2 is FQGNSA in the germline V gene. Trimming removed 0 bases from V and 8 bases from J, with 14 bases in between.

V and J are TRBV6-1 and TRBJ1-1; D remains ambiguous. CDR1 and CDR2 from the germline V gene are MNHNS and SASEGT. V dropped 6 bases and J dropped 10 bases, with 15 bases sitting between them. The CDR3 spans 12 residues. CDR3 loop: CASRRTGTAAFF. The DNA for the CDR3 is TGTGCCAGCAGGAGGACGGGAACAGCAGCTTTCTTT.

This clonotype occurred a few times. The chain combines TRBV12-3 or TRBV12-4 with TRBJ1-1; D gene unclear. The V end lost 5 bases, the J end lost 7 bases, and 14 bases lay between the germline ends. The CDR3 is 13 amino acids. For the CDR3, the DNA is TGTGCCAGCAGTCGTAGCGTTCCCGTTGAAGCTTTCTTT. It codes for CASSRSVPVEAFF.

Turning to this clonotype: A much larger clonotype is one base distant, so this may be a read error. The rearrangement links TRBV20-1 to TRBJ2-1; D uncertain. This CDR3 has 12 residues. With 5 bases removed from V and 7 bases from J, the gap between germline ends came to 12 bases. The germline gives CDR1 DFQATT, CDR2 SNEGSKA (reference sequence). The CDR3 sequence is CSAGPGMNEQFF. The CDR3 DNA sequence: TGCAGTGCTGGTCCCGGCATGAATGAGCAGTTCTTC.

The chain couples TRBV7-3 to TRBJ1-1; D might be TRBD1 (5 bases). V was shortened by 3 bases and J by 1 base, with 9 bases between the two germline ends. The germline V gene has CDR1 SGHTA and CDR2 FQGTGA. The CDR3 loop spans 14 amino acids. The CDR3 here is CASSLGGGNTEAFF. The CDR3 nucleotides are TGTGCCAGCAGCTTGGGGGGGGGGAACACTGAAGCTTTCTTT.

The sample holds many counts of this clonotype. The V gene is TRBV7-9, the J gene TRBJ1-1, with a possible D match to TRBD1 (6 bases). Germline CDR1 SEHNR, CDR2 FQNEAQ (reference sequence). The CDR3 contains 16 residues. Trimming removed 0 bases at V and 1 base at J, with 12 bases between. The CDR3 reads CASSLAGGGSNTEAFF. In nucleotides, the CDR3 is TGTGCCAGCAGCTTAGCCGGGGGGGGCTCGAACACTGAAGCTTTCTTT. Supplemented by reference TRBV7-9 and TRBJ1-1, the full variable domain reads DTGVSQNPRHKITKRGQNVTFRCDPISEHNRLYWYRQTLGQGPEFLTYFQNEAQLEKSRLLSDRFSAERPKGSFSTLEIQRTEQGDSAMYLCASSLAGGGSNTEAFFGQGTRLTVV.

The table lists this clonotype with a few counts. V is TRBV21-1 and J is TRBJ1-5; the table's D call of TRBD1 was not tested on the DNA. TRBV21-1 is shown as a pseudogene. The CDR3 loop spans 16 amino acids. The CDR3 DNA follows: TGTGCCAGCAGCTTACGCCTTGGGGGGCTGGGTCAGCCCCAGCATTTT. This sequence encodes CASSLRLGGLGQPQHF.

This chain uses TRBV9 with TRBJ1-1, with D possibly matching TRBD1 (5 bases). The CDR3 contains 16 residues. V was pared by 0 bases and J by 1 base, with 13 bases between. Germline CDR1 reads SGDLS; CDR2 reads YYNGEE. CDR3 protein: CASSVGSGAGNTEAFF. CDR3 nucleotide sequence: TGTGCCAGCAGCGTAGGGAGCGGGGCAGGGAACACTGAAGCTTTCTTT.

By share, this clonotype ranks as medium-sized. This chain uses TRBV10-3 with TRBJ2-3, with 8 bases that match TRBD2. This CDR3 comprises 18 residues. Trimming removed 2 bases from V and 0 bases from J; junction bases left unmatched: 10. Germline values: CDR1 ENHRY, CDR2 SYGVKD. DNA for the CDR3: TGTGCCATCAGTGAGCCAATAAGAGGACTAGCAAGCACAGATACGCAGTATTTT. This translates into CAISEPIRGLASTDTQYF.

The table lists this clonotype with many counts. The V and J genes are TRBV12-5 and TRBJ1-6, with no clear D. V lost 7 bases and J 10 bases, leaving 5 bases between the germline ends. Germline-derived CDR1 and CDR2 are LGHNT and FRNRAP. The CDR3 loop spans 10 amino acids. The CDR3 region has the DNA TGTGCTAGTGTGGGCTCACCCCTCCACTTT. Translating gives CASVGSPLHF.

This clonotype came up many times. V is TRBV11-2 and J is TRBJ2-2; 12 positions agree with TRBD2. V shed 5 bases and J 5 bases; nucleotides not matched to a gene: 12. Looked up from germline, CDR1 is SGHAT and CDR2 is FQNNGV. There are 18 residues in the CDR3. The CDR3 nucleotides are TGTGCCAGCAGCAGTGGACTAGCGGGGTTAAGTTGGACCGGGGAGCTGTTTTTT. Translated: CASSSGLAGLSWTGELFF.

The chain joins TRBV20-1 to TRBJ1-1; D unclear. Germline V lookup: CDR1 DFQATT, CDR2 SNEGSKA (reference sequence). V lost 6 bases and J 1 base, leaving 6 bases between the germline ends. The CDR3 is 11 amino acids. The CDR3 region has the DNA TGCAGTGCCCCCCAGAACACTGAAGCTTTCTTT. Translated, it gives CSAPQNTEAFF.

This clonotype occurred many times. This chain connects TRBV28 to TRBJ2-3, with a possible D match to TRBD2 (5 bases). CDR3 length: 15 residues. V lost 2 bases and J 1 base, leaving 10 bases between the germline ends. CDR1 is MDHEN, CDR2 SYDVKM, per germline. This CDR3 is CASSLMAGGTDTQYF. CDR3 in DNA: TGTGCCAGCAGTTTAATGGCCGGGGGCACAGATACGCAGTATTTT.

CDR3 DNA: TGTGCCAGCACTCACAGGTTTTGGGCCGGGGAGCTGTTTTTT. This encodes CASTHRFWAGELFF. The rearrangement uses TRBV27 and TRBJ2-2; tentatively, D is TRBD1 (5 bases). Germline V gene lookup returns CDR1 MNHEY and CDR2 SMNVEV (reference sequence). This CDR3 region has 14 residues. The ends were cut back, 7 bases at V and 6 bases at J, with 15 bases in the middle.

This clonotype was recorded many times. CDR3 nucleotides: TGTGCCAGCAGCCGGGACAGGTCCTACGAGCAGTACTTC. Its translation: CASSRDRSYEQYF. The chain employs TRBV11-2 and TRBJ2-7, with TRBD1 identical over 8 bases. V trimming: 5 bases; J trimming: 1 base; junction bases outside the gene matches: 1. CDR3 size: 13 residues. CDR1 and CDR2 (germline): SGHAT, FQNNGV. Looking up the rest from reference TRBV11-2 and TRBJ2-7 gives the full variable domain: EAGVAQSPRYKIIEKRQSVAFWCNPISGHATLYWYQQILGQGPKLLIQFQNNGVVDDSQLPKDRFSAERLKGVDSTLKIQPAKLEDSAVYLCASSRDRSYEQYFGPGTRLTVT.